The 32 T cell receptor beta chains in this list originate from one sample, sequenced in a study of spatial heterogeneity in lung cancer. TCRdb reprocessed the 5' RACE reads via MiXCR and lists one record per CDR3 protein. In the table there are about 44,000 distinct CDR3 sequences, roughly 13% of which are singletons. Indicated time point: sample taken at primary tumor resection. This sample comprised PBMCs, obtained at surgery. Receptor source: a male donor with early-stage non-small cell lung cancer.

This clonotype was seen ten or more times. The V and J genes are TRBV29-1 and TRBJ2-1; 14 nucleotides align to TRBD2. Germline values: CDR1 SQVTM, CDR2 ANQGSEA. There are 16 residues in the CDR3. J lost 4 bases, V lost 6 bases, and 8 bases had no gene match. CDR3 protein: CSVVPGTSGGYNEQFF. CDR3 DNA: TGCAGCGTCGTACCCGGGACTAGCGGGGGTTACAATGAGCAGTTCTTC.

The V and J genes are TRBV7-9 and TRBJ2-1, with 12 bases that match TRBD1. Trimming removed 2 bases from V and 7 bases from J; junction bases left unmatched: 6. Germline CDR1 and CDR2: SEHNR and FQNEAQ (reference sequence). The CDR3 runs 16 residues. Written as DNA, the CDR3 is TGTGCCAGCAGCTTATTCGGGGACAGGGGGCGGAATGAGCAGTTCTTC. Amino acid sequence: CASSLFGDRGRNEQFF. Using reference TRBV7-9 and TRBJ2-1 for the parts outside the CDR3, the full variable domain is DTGVSQNPRHKITKRGQNVTFRCDPISEHNRLYWYRQTLGQGPEFLTYFQNEAQLEKSRLLSDRFSAERPKGSFSTLEIQRTEQGDSAMYLCASSLFGDRGRNEQFFGPGTRLTVL.

CDR3 protein: CASSRRRGGERPIPYEQYF. The CDR3 DNA sequence: TGCGCCAGCAGCCGTCGAAGGGGGGGTGAGCGCCCCATCCCCTACGAGCAGTACTTC. The gene calls are TRBV4-1 and TRBJ2-7; D possibly corresponds to TRBD2 (7 bases). Trimming shortened V by 4 bases and J by 2 bases, and 27 bases separated the two germline ends. Germline CDR1 MGHRA, CDR2 YSYEKL. The CDR3 runs 19 residues.

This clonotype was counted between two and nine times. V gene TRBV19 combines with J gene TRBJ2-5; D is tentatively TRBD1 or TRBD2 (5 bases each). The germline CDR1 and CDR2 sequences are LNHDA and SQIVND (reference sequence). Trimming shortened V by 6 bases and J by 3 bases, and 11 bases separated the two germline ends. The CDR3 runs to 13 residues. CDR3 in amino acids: CASRGRGKETQYF. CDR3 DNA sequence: TGTGCCAGTAGGGGACGCGGCAAAGAGACCCAGTACTTC.

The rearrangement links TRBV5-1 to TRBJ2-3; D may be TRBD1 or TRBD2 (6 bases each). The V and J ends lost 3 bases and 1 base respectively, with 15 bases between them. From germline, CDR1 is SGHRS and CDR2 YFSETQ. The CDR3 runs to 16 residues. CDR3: CASSSRTGTGTDTQYF. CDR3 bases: TGCGCCAGCAGCTCCCGTACAGGGACTGGCACAGATACGCAGTATTTT. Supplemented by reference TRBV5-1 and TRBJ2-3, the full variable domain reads KAGVTQTPRYLIKTRGQQVTLSCSPISGHRSVSWYQQTPGQGLQFLFEYFSETQRNKGNFPGRFSGRQFSNSRSEMNVSTLELGDSALYLCASSSRTGTGTDTQYFGPGTRLTVL.

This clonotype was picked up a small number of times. The CDR3 reads CASSRGLAGGGQETQYF. CDR3 bases: TGCGCCAGCAGCCGGGGACTAGCGGGAGGGGGGCAAGAGACCCAGTACTTC. V usage is TRBV4-3 and J usage is TRBJ2-5; 16 nucleotides agree with TRBD2. The germline CDR1 and CDR2 sequences are LGHNA and YSLEER. This CDR3 region has 17 residues. V lost 4 bases and J lost 2; bases outside the gene matches: 4.

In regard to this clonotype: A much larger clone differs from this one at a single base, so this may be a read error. CDR3 nucleotide sequence: TGTGCCAGCAGTGACCGCCCCGAAAGGGCATCCCTCCACTTT. Residues: CASSDRPERASLHF. The rearrangement joins TRBV2 to TRBJ1-6; D is uncertain. Trimming pared 3 bases from V and 14 bases from J, leaving 17 bases between. Germline CDR1 SNHLY, CDR2 FYNNEI. This CDR3 region has 14 residues.

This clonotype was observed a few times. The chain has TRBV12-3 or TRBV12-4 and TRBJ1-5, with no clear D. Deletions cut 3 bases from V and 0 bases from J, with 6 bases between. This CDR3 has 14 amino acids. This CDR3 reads CASSFEGSNQPQHF. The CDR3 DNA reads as TGTGCCAGCAGTTTTGAAGGTAGCAATCAGCCCCAGCATTTT.

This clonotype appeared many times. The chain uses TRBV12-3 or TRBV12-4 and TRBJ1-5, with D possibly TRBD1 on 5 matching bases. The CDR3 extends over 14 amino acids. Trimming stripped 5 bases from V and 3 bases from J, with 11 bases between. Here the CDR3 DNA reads TGTGCCAGCAGTGGGACTGCCCTCAATCAGCCCCAGCATTTT. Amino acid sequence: CASSGTALNQPQHF.

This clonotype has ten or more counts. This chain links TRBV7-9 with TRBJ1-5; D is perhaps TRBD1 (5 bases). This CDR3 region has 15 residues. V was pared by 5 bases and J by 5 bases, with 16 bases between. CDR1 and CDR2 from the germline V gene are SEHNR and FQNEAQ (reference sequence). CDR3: CASSPTTSGDQPQHF. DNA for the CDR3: TGTGCCAGCAGCCCTACTACCTCGGGGGATCAGCCCCAGCATTTT.

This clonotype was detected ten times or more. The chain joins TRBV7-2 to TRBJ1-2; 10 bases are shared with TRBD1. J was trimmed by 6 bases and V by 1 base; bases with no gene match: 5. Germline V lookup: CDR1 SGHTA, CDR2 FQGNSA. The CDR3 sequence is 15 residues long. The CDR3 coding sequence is TGTGCCAGCAGCTTAGTCGTCGGGACAGGGGATGGCTACACCTTC. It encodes CASSLVVGTGDGYTF.

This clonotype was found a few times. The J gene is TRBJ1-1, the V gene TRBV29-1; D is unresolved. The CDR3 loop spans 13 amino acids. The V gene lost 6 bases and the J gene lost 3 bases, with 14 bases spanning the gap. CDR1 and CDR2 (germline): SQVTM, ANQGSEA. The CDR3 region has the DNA TGCAGCGTACGAAATCGGGTGGACACTGAAGCTTTCTTT. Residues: CSVRNRVDTEAFF.

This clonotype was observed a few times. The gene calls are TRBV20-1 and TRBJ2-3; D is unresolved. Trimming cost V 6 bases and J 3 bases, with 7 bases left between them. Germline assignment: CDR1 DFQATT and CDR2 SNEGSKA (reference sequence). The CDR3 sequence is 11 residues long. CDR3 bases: TGCAGTGCAGAAGAAACAGATACGCAGTATTTT. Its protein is CSAEETDTQYF.

CDR3 in amino acids: CSAISGRPTDTQYF. CDR3 in DNA: TGCAGTGCCATTAGCGGGAGGCCGACAGATACGCAGTATTTT. The chain joins TRBV20-1 to TRBJ2-3; 10 bases agree with TRBD2. Germline loops: CDR1 DFQATT, CDR2 SNEGSKA (reference sequence). The CDR3 runs 14 residues. V lost 6 bases, J lost 3 bases, and 6 bases stayed unmatched.

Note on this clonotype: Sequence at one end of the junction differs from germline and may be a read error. The CDR3 DNA reads as TGTGCCAGCAGATGGGGGGACGAGCAGTACTTC. Amino acid sequence: CASRWGDEQYF. The rearrangement joins TRBV5-1 to TRBJ2-7, with TRBD2 as a possible D gene (6 bases). The length of the CDR3 is 11 residues. Looked up from germline, CDR1 is SGHRS and CDR2 is YFSETQ.

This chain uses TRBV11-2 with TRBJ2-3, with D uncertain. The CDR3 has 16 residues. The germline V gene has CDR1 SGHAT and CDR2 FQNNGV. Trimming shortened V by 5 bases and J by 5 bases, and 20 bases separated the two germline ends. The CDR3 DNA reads TGTGCCAGCAGCCGTGGGTTAGGGCGATTTGGAGATACGCAGTATTTT. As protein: CASSRGLGRFGDTQYF.

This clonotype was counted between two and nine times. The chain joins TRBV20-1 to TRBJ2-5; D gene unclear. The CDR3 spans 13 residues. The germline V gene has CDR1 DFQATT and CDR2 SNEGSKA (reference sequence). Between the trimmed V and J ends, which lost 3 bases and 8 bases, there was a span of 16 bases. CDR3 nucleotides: TGCAGTGCTAGGGTTGCCTATTCTCCAACCCAGTACTTC. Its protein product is CSARVAYSPTQYF.

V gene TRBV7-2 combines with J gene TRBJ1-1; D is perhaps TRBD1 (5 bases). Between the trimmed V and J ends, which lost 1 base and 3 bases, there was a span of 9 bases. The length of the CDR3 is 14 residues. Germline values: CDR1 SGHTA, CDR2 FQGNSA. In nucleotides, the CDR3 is TGTGCCAGCAGCTTAGGAGGGGCGGACACTGAAGCTTTCTTT. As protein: CASSLGGADTEAFF.

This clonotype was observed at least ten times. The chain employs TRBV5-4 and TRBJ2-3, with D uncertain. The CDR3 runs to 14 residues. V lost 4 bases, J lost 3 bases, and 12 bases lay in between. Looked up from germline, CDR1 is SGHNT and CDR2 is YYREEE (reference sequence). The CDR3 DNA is TGTGCCAGCAGCCCGGAGTGGGTAACAGATACGCAGTATTTT. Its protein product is CASSPEWVTDTQYF.

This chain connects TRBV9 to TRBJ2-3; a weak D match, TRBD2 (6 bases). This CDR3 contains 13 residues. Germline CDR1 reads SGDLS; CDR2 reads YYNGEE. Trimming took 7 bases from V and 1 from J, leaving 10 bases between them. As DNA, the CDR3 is TGTGCCAGCTCGGGACTTCGCACAGATACGCAGTATTTT. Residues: CASSGLRTDTQYF.

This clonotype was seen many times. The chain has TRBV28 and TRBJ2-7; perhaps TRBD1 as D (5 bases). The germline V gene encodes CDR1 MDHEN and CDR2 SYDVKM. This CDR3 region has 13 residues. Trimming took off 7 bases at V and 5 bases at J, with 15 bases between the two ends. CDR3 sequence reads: CASKGHHRDEQYF. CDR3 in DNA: TGTGCCAGCAAAGGACACCATCGGGACGAGCAGTACTTC.

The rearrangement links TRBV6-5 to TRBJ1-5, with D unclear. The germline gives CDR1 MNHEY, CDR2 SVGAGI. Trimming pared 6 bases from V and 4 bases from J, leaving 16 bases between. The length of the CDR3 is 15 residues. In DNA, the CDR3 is TGTGCCAGCAGGGTGATGAGGGAAGGGAATCAGCCCCAGCATTTT. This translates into CASRVMREGNQPQHF.

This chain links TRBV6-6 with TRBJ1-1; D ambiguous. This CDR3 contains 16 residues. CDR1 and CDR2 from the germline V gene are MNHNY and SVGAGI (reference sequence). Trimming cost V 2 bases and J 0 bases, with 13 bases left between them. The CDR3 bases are TGTGCCAGCAGTTACCCTCCAGAGGGCGTGAACACTGAAGCTTTCTTT. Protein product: CASSYPPEGVNTEAFF.

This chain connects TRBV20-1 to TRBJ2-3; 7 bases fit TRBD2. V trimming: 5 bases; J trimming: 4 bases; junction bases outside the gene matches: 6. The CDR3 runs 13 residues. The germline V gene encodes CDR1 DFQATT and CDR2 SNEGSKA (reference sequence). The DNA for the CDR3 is TGCAGTGCTCCCCGCGGGGGAGCAGATACGCAGTATTTT. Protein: CSAPRGGADTQYF.

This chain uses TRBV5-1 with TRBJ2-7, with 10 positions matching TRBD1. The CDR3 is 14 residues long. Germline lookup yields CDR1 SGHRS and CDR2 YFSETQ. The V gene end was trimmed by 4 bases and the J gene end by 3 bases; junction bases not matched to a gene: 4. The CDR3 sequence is CASSTGQGNYEQYF. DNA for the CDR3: TGCGCCAGCAGCACGGGACAGGGGAACTACGAGCAGTACTTC.

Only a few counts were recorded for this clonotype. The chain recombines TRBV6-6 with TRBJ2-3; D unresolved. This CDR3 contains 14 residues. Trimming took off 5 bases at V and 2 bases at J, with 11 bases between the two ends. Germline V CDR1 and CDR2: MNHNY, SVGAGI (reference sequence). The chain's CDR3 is CASSDTTSTDTQYF. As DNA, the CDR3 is TGTGCCAGCAGTGACACTACGTCCACAGATACGCAGTATTTT.

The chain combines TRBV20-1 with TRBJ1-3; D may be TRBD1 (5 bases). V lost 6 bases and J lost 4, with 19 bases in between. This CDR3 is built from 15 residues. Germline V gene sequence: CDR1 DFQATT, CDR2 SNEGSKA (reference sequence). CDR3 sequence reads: CSATGGALLGNTIYF. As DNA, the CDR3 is TGCAGTGCCACTGGTGGGGCTCTACTCGGAAACACCATATATTTT.

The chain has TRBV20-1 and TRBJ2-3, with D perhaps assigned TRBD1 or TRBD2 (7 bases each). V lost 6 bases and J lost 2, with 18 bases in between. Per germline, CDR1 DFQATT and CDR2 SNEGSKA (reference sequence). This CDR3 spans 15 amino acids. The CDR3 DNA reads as TGCAGTGCCTGGGACAGCGGGACTTCCACAGATACGCAGTATTTT. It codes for CSAWDSGTSTDTQYF.

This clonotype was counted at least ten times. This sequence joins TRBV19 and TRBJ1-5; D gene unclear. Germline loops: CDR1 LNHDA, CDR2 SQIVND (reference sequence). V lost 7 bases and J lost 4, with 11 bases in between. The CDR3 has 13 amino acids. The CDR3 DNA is TGTGCCAGTACCCATACGCAGAATCAGCCCCAGCATTTT. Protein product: CASTHTQNQPQHF.

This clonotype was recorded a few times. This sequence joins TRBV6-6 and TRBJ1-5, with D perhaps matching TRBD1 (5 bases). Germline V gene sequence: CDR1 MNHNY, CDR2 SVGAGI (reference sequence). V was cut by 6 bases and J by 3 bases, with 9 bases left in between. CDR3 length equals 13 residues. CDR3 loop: CASRGRINQPQHF. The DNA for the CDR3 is TGTGCCAGCAGGGGACGGATCAATCAGCCCCAGCATTTT.

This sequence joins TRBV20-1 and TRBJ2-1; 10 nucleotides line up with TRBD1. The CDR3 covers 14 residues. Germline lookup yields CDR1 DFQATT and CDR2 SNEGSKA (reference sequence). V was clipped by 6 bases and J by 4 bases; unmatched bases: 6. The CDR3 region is CSAPGQGRYNEQFF. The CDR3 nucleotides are TGCAGTGCGCCGGGACAGGGGAGGTACAATGAGCAGTTCTTC.

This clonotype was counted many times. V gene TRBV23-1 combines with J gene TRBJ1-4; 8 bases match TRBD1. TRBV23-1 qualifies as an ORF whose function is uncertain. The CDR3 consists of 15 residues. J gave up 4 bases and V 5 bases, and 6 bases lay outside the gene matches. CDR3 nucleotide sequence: TGCGCCAGCAGTTCCCAGACAGGGGTTAATGAAAAACTGTTTTTT. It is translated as CASSSQTGVNEKLFF.